These 10 T cell receptor beta chains were all obtained from the same sample, sequenced in a study of blood T cell repertoires in COVID-19 (TCRdb year 2020). The library was made by the immunoSEQ multiplex PCR assay. TCRdb took this table from immuneACCESS and kept in-frame rearrangements with V and J called. Such tables lack part of the clones; where checked against another copy, unresolved V genes explain under half of the gap, and the rest is unexplained. The sample has 110,000 or so clones on record, roughly four fifths of them singletons. The ten most abundant clones make up 15% of the sample. Sequencing was done on a sample of peripheral blood. Receptors originate from a woman older than 75 with acute or convalescent COVID-19.

The V and J genes are TRBV4-1 and TRBJ1-6, with D possibly matching TRBD1 (5 bases). V gave up 4 bases and J gave up 10 bases, with 11 bases separating them. Germline CDR1 and CDR2: MGHRA and YSYEKL. The CDR3 is 13 amino acids. The CDR3 loop reads CASSRDPGSPLHF. The CDR3, as DNA: TGCGCCAGCAGCCGCGACCCAGGGTCACCCCTCCACTTT.

The chain recombines TRBV2 with TRBJ2-3; 8 positions agree with TRBD2. J was trimmed by 3 bases and V by 8 bases; bases with no gene match: 4. Germline V gene data show CDR1 as SNHLY and CDR2 as FYNNEI. The CDR3 is made up of 13 amino acids. The CDR3 bases are TGTGCCAGCGTAGCGGGAAATACAGATACGCAGTATTTT. This sequence encodes CASVAGNTDTQYF. Using reference TRBV2 and TRBJ2-3 for the parts outside the CDR3, the full variable domain is EPEVTQTPSHQVTQMGQEVILRCVPISNHLYFYWYRQILGQKVEFLVSFYNNEISEKSEIFDDQFSVERPDGSNFTLKIRSTKLEDSAMYFCASVAGNTDTQYFGPGTRLTVL.

The chain employs TRBV29-1 and TRBJ2-1; 7 nucleotides match TRBD1. The CDR3 is made up of 12 amino acids. Germline V gene sequence: CDR1 SQVTM, CDR2 ANQGSEA. This CDR3 is CSSTGNYNEQFF. Written as DNA, the CDR3 is TGCAGTTCGACAGGGAATTACAATGAGCAGTTCTTC.

The rearrangement uses TRBV7-9 and TRBJ2-1; possibly TRBD1 for D (5 bases). The length of the CDR3 is 14 residues. The V end was cut by 3 bases, the J end by 7 bases, with 13 bases between. Germline V gene data show CDR1 as SEHNR and CDR2 as FQNEAQ (reference sequence). CDR3 DNA: TGTGCCAGCAGCTTCCAGGGCTCTTGGAATGAGCAGTTCTTC. Residues: CASSFQGSWNEQFF.

The chain uses TRBV3-1 (or the pseudogene TRBV3-2) and TRBJ1-1; 9 nucleotides agree with TRBD1. The CDR3 extends over 19 amino acids. In germline, CDR1 is LGHDT, CDR2 YNNKEL (reference sequence). V trimming: 0 bases; J trimming: 3 bases; junction bases outside the gene matches: 14. CDR3 amino acids: CASSQDILTGTGMYTEAFF. The DNA for the CDR3 is TGTGCCAGCAGCCAAGACATCCTAACCGGGACAGGGATGTACACTGAAGCTTTCTTT.

The chain employs TRBV7-9 and TRBJ2-5; no clear D gene. The ends were cut back, 2 bases at V and 5 bases at J, with 3 bases in the middle. CDR3 size: 11 residues. Germline CDR1 SEHNR, CDR2 FQNEAQ (reference sequence). The CDR3 DNA is TGTGCCAGCAGCTTACTTGAGACCCAGTACTTC. It specifies CASSLLETQYF.

The genes are TRBV10-2 and TRBJ1-4, with D perhaps TRBD1 (5 bases). The CDR3 totals 13 residues. V was trimmed by 6 bases and J by 3 bases, leaving 8 bases between them. CDR1 WSHSY and CDR2 SAAADI come from the germline V gene. The CDR3 DNA is TGCGCCAGCAGCGACAGATCTAATGAAAAACTGTTTTTT. It yields the protein CASSDRSNEKLFF.

This rearrangement joins TRBV29-1 to TRBJ2-2; 10 bases align to TRBD2. V gave up 6 bases and J gave up 7 bases; unmatched junction bases: 32. Germline CDR1 reads SQVTM; CDR2 reads ANQGSEA. The CDR3 runs 22 residues. CDR3 DNA sequence: TGCAGCGTCGTGCGCAAACGGGTCCCAGGCAAGCGGGAGGGCCGGTCTGGCGGGGAGCTGTTTTTT. Its translation is CSVVRKRVPGKREGRSGGELFF.

V and J are TRBV24-1 and TRBJ2-7, with TRBD2 matching 7 bases. CDR1 and CDR2 (germline): KGHDR, SFDVKD. Germline trimming cut 3 bases from V and 5 bases from J; bases unmatched to any gene: 9. This CDR3 has 15 amino acids. This CDR3 is CATSDPLGGMDEQYF. CDR3 nucleotide sequence: TGTGCCACCAGTGATCCCTTGGGAGGGATGGACGAGCAGTACTTC.

The CDR3 nucleotides are TGTGCTACCTCTTCGCTAGCGGGTGAGCAGTACTTC. Translating it yields CATSSLAGEQYF. This sequence joins TRBV2 and TRBJ2-7; 8 nucleotides line up with TRBD2. The CDR3 contains 12 residues. CDR1 is SNHLY and CDR2 is FYNNEI in the germline V gene.